This passage covers 20 T cell receptor beta chains from one sample sequenced in a study of blood T cell repertoires in COVID-19. The method was immunoSEQ multiplex PCR; TCRdb's version includes in-frame clones alone and lacks a portion of them. Of about 480,000 clones listed, over 75% are singletons. The sequenced sample consisted of PBMCs or T cells enriched from blood (not recorded which). The source is a woman between 40 and 50 years old who had recovered from COVID-19.

This clone was observed once. V gene TRBV7-8 combines with J gene TRBJ2-1; D possibly corresponds to TRBD1 (6 bases). The CDR3 spans 13 residues. The germline V gene has CDR1 SGHVS and CDR2 FQNEAQ. V gave up 2 bases and J gave up 10 bases, with 12 bases separating them. Here the CDR3 DNA reads TGTGCCAGCAGCTTATCTTACAGGGAGGAGCAGTTCTTC. Protein: CASSLSYREEQFF.

V gene TRBV7-2 combines with J gene TRBJ2-7; perhaps TRBD2 as D (5 bases). V was trimmed by 4 bases and J by 4 bases, leaving 11 bases between them. CDR3 size: 13 residues. Germline V gene sequence: CDR1 SGHTA, CDR2 FQGNSA. Here the CDR3 reads CASSSTSPYEQYF. DNA of the CDR3: TGTGCCAGCAGCTCAACTAGTCCGTACGAGCAGTACTTC.

The genes are TRBV24-1 and TRBJ1-1; D may be TRBD1 (6 bases). The CDR3 spans 13 residues. Germline CDR1 is KGHDR and CDR2 is SFDVKD. V lost 1 base, J lost 11 bases, and 13 bases lay in between. Here the CDR3 reads CATSDFGQSKAFF. The CDR3 DNA sequence: TGTGCCACCAGTGATTTTGGACAGTCGAAGGCTTTCTTT.

The chain links TRBV4-3 to TRBJ1-1; TRBD1 aligns across 7 bases. V dropped 7 bases and J dropped 5; count of bases not matched to a gene: 7. Per germline, CDR1 LGHNA and CDR2 YSLEER. The CDR3 runs 13 residues. For the CDR3, the DNA is TGCGCCAGCACTACTAGGGGGCGGACTGAAGCTTTCTTT. It encodes CASTTRGRTEAFF.

The chain uses TRBV5-1 and TRBJ2-3, with 8 bases fitting TRBD1. Germline lookup yields CDR1 SGHRS and CDR2 YFSETQ. The CDR3 is 17 residues long. Unmatched junction bases numbered 15, after V lost 4 bases and J lost 5 bases. CDR3 loop: CASSTGLTDRVGDTQYF. CDR3 nucleotides: TGCGCCAGCAGCACAGGGTTGACGGACAGGGTGGGAGATACGCAGTATTTT.

This clone came up a few times. The chain combines TRBV18 with TRBJ1-5, with D possibly being TRBD1 (6 bases). Trimming removed 4 bases from V and 2 bases from J, with 15 bases in between. The CDR3 length is 16 residues. Germline assignment: CDR1 KGHSH and CDR2 LQKENI. The CDR3 DNA sequence: TGTGCCAGCTCACTGCAGCCAGGGGATCGCAATCAGCCCCAGCATTTT. Translation: CASSLQPGDRNQPQHF.

This sequence joins TRBV28 and TRBJ2-2, with 7 nucleotides matching TRBD2. This CDR3 has 17 amino acids. Germline CDR1 and CDR2: MDHEN and SYDVKM. Trimming took 3 bases from V and 6 from J; bases not matched to a gene: 13. Here the CDR3 reads CASSFASGRPAAGELFF. Written as DNA, the CDR3 is TGTGCCAGCAGTTTCGCTAGCGGAAGGCCGGCGGCCGGGGAGCTGTTTTTT.

V and J are TRBV7-9 and TRBJ2-7; possible D gene TRBD2, 5 bases. The CDR3 length is 13 residues. CDR1 and CDR2 from the germline V gene are SEHNR and FQNEAQ (reference sequence). The germline V and J ends were trimmed by 5 bases and 0 bases, with 8 bases remaining between them. CDR3 region: CASSKDFSYEQYF. DNA for the CDR3: TGTGCCAGCAGCAAGGACTTCTCCTACGAGCAGTACTTC.

The chain employs TRBV5-1 and TRBJ2-3; TRBD1 agrees at 8 bases. The CDR3 is 14 residues long. V dropped 3 bases and J dropped 2; count of bases not matched to a gene: 2. The germline gives CDR1 SGHRS, CDR2 YFSETQ. The CDR3 loop is CASSWDRITDTQYF. The CDR3, as DNA: TGCGCCAGCAGCTGGGACAGGATCACAGATACGCAGTATTTT.

V is TRBV13 and J is TRBJ1-1; weak D call: TRBD1 (5 bases). CDR1 and CDR2 (germline): PRHDT, FYEKMQ (reference sequence). The length of the CDR3 is 13 residues. Trimming shortened V by 2 bases and J by 7 bases, and 11 bases separated the two germline ends. The CDR3 DNA follows: TGTGCCAGCAGCTTATACCAGGGTGGTGAAGCTTTCTTT. The encoded protein is CASSLYQGGEAFF.

The rearrangement links TRBV18 to TRBJ1-1, with a possible D match to TRBD1 (5 bases). This CDR3 has 16 residues. Germline-derived CDR1 and CDR2 are KGHSH and LQKENI. V lost 4 bases and J lost 6, with 21 bases in between. CDR3 nucleotides: TGTGCCAGCTCACTGTCTACAGGCCAAGGTAGTCCTGAAGCTTTCTTT. It yields the protein CASSLSTGQGSPEAFF.

The chain combines TRBV10-3 with TRBJ1-6; TRBD1 aligns across 7 bases. The V segment lost 0 bases and the J segment 8 bases; nucleotides outside the gene matches: 10. The CDR3 has 17 amino acids. Germline-derived CDR1 and CDR2 are ENHRY and SYGVKD. CDR3: CAISESRQGSFDSPLHF. DNA of the CDR3: TGTGCCATCAGTGAGTCCCGACAGGGATCGTTTGATTCACCCCTCCACTTT.

This clone has a handful of counts. The chain joins TRBV6-2 or TRBV6-3 to TRBJ1-2, with D hard to call. The CDR3 sequence is 13 residues long. Trimming cost V 6 bases and J 8 bases, with 16 bases left between them. Germline V gene data show CDR1 as MNHEY and CDR2 as SVGEGT. CDR3 sequence reads: CASSEWGARGYTF. CDR3 nucleotide sequence: TGTGCCAGCAGCGAGTGGGGAGCTCGCGGCTACACCTTC.

The chain uses TRBV27 and TRBJ2-1; 12 nucleotides agree with TRBD2. The CDR3 sequence is 14 residues long. V was pared by 6 bases and J by 6 bases, with 3 bases of the junction left unmatched. Germline V gives CDR1 MNHEY, CDR2 SMNVEV (reference sequence). The CDR3 nucleotides read TGTGCCAGCAGGCTAGCGGGAGGGCCCAATGAGCAGTTCTTC. Translated: CASRLAGGPNEQFF.

The V and J genes are TRBV7-2 and TRBJ2-1, with 11 bases aligning to TRBD2. CDR3 size: 14 residues. Germline CDR1 reads SGHTA; CDR2 reads FQGNSA. V lost 4 bases, J lost 7 bases, and 3 bases stayed unmatched. The CDR3, as DNA: TGTGCCAGCAGCTACCGACTAGCGGGAAATGAGCAGTTCTTC. It encodes CASSYRLAGNEQFF.

The chain has TRBV4-3 and TRBJ2-7, with TRBD1 matching 9 bases. The CDR3 is 15 residues long. Germline CDR1 is LGHNA and CDR2 is YSLEER. V lost 0 bases to trimming and J lost 4 bases; unmatched junction nucleotides: 4. CDR3 in amino acids: CASSQDGTGPYEQYF. The CDR3 DNA reads TGCGCCAGCAGCCAAGACGGGACAGGGCCTTACGAGCAGTACTTC.

The V gene is TRBV7-9, the J gene TRBJ1-2; D might be TRBD1 (6 bases). The germline V and J ends were trimmed by 4 bases and 7 bases, with 16 bases remaining between them. The germline V gene has CDR1 SEHNR and CDR2 FQNEAQ (reference sequence). The CDR3 is 14 amino acids. CDR3 coding DNA: TGTGCCAGCAGCTCCGGGACACCTAGGACTGGCTACACCTTC. It encodes CASSSGTPRTGYTF.

The chain joins TRBV4-3 to TRBJ2-6; 12 bases are a match to TRBD1. Germline lookup yields CDR1 LGHNA and CDR2 YSLEER. The CDR3 is made up of 17 amino acids. The J segment lost 2 bases and the V segment lost 4 bases, leaving 3 bases of the junction unmatched. The CDR3 DNA follows: TGCGCCAGCAGCCCGGGACAGGGGGCAGCTGGGGCCAACGTCCTGACTTTC. Translated: CASSPGQGAAGANVLTF.

Here the CDR3 DNA reads TGCGCCAGCAGCCAAAGGGGTAGAGAGCAGTTCTTC. Protein product: CASSQRGREQFF. The V gene is TRBV4-1, the J gene TRBJ2-1; tentatively, D is TRBD1 (5 bases). This CDR3 region has 12 residues. The germline V gene has CDR1 MGHRA and CDR2 YSYEKL. V lost 2 bases and J lost 10, with 9 bases in between.

V gene TRBV3-1 (or the pseudogene TRBV3-2) combines with J gene TRBJ2-3; tentative D call: TRBD2 (6 bases). Germline CDR1 and CDR2: LGHDT and YNNKEL (reference sequence). The CDR3 is 13 amino acids. Trimming pared 4 bases from V and 8 bases from J, leaving 13 bases between. The DNA for the CDR3 is TGTGCCAGCAGCCGCTCTCTCGGGGGTACGCAGTATTTT. Protein product: CASSRSLGGTQYF.